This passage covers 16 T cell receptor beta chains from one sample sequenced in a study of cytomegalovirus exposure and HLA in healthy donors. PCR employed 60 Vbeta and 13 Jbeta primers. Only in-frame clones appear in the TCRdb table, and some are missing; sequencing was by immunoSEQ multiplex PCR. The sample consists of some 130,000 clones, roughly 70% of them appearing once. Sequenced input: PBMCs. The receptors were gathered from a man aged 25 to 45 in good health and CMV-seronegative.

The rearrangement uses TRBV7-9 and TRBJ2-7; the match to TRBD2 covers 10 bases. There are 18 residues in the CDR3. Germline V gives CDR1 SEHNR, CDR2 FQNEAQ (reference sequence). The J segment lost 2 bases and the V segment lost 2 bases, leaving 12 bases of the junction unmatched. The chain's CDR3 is CASSLRRDLAGDTYEQYF. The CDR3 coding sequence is TGTGCCAGCAGCTTACGACGGGACCTAGCGGGGGACACCTACGAGCAGTACTTC.

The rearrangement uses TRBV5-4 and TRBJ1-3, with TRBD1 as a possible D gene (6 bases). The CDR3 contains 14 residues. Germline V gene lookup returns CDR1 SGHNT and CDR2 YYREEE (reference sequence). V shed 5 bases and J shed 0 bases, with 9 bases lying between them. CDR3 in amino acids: CASRGGVSGNTIYF. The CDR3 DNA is TGTGCCAGCAGAGGGGGGGTCTCTGGAAACACCATATATTTT.

Written as DNA, the CDR3 is TGTGCCAGCAGTTACCCCGTGGTTGGGACAGAGAGCTCCTACGAGCAGTACTTC. As protein: CASSYPVVGTESSYEQYF. The chain combines TRBV28 with TRBJ2-7, with 7 positions matching TRBD1. J lost 0 bases, V lost 4 bases, and 15 bases had no gene match. Germline CDR1 and CDR2: MDHEN and SYDVKM. This CDR3 is built from 18 residues.

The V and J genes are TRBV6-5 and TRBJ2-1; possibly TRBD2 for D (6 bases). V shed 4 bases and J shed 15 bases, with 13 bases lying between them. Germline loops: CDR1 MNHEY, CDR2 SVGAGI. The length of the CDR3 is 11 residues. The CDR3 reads CASSSGRGWFF. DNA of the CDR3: TGTGCCAGCAGTTCAGGTCGGGGGTGGTTCTTC.

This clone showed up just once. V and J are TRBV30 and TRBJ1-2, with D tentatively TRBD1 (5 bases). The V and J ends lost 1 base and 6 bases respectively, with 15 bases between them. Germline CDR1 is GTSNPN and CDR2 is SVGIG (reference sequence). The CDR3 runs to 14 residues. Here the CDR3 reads CAWSGTGRGHGYTF. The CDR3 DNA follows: TGTGCCTGGAGTGGGACCGGGAGGGGACATGGCTACACCTTC.

The CDR3 sequence is CASSFSRGQGSTEQYF. Written as DNA, the CDR3 is TGCGCCAGCAGCTTTTCACGCGGACAGGGTTCTACCGAGCAGTACTTC. The chain couples TRBV5-1 to TRBJ2-7; TRBD1 matches at 8 bases. The CDR3 loop spans 16 amino acids. V dropped 2 bases and J dropped 6; count of bases not matched to a gene: 13. CDR1 is SGHRS, CDR2 YFSETQ, per germline. The whole variable domain, filled in from reference TRBV5-1 and TRBJ2-7, reads KAGVTQTPRYLIKTRGQQVTLSCSPISGHRSVSWYQQTPGQGLQFLFEYFSETQRNKGNFPGRFSGRQFSNSRSEMNVSTLELGDSALYLCASSFSRGQGSTEQYFGPGTRLTVT.

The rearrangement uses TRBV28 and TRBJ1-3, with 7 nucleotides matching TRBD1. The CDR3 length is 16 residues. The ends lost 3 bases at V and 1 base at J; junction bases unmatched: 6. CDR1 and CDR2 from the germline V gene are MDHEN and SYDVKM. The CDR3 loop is CASSFRRQGSGNTIYF. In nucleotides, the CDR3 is TGTGCCAGCAGTTTTAGGAGACAGGGATCTGGAAACACCATATATTTT.

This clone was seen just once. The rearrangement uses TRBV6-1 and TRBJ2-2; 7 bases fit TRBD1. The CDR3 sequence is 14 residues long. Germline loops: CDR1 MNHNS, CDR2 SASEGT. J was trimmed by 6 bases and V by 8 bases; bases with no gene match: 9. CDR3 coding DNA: TGTGCCAGCTCCCGGGACAGAACTGCCGGGGAGCTGTTTTTT. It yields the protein CASSRDRTAGELFF.

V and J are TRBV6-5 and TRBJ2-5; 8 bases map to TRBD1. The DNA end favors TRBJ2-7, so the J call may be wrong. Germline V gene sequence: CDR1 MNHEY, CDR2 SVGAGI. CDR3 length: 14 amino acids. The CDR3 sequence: CASSLDREGYEQYF. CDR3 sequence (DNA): TGTGCCAGCAGTTTGGACAGGGAAGGCTACGAGCAGTACTTC.

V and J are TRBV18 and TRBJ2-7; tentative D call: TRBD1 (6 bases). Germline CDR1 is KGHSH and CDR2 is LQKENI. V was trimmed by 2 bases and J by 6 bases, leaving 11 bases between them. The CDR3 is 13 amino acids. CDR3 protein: CASSPGGNREQYF. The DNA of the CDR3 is TGTGCCAGCTCACCAGGGGGCAATCGCGAGCAGTACTTC.

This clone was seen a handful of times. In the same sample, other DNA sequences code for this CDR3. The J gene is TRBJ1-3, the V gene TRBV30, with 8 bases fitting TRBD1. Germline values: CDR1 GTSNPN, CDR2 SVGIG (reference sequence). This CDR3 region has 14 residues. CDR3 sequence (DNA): TGTGGCTTCCGGACAGGGAGCTCTGGAAACACCATATATTTT. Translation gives CGFRTGSSGNTIYF.

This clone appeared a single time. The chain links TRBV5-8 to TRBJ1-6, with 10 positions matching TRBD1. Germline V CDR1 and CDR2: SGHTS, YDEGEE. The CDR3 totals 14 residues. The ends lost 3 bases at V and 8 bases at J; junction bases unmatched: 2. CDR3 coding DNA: TGTGCCAGCAGCTATGGACAGGGGGATTCACCCCTCCACTTT. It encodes CASSYGQGDSPLHF.

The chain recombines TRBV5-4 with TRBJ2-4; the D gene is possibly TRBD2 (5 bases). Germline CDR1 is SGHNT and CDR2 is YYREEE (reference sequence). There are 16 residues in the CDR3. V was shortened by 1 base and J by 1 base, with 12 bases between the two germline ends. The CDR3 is CASSLMFEGAKNIQYF. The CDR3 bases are TGTGCCAGCAGCTTGATGTTTGAGGGTGCCAAAAACATTCAGTACTTC.

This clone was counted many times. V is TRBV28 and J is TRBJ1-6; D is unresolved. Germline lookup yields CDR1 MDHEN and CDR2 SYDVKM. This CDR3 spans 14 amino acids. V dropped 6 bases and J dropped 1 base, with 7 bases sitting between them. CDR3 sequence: CASRRASYNSPLHF. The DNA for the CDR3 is TGTGCCAGCAGGAGAGCATCCTATAATTCACCCCTCCACTTT.

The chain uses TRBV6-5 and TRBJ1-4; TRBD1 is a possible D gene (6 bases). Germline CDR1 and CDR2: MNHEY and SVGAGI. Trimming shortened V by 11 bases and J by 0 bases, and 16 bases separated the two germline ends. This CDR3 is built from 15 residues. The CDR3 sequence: CAGILGQTTNEKLFF. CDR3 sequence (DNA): TGTGCCGGGATACTTGGACAGACAACTAATGAAAAACTGTTTTTT.

The CDR3 region has the DNA TGTGCCAGCAGCTTATCCGGACTAGCGGGAGTTGGCGAGCAGTACTTC. Translation gives CASSLSGLAGVGEQYF. This chain connects TRBV7-9 to TRBJ2-7; TRBD2 agrees at 13 bases. This CDR3 is 16 amino acids long. V shed 2 bases, J shed 6 bases, and the junction held 7 bases outside the gene matches. Germline V gene lookup returns CDR1 SEHNR and CDR2 FQNEAQ (reference sequence).